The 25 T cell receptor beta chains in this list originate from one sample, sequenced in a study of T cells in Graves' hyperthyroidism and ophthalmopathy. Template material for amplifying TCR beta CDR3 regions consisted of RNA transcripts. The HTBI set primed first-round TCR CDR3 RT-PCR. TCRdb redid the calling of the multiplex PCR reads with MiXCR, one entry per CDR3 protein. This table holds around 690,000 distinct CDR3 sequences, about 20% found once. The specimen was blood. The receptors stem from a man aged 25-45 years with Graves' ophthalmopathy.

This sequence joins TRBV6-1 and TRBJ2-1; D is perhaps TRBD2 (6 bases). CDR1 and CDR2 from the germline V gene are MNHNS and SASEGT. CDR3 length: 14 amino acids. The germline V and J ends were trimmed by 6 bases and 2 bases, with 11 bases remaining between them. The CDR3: CASRGLATYNEQFF. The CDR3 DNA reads TGTGCCAGCAGAGGGCTAGCGACCTACAATGAGCAGTTCTTC.

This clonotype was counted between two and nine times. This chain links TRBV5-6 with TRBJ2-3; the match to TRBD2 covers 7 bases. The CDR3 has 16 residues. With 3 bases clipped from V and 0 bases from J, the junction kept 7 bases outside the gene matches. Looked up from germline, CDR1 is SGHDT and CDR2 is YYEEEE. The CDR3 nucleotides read TGTGCCAGCAGCTGGGGAGGGCGGGAAAGCACAGATACGCAGTATTTT. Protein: CASSWGGRESTDTQYF.

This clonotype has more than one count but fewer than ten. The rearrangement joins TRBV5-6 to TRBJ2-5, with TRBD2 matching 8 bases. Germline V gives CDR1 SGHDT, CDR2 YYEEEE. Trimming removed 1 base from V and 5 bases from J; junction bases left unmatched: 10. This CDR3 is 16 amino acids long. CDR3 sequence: CASSLRFSGREETQYF. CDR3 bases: TGTGCCAGCAGCTTGAGATTTTCCGGGAGGGAGGAGACCCAGTACTTC.

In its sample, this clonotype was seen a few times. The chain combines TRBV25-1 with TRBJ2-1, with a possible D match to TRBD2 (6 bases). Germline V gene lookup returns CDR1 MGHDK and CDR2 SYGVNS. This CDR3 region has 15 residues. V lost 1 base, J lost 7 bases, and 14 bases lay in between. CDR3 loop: CASSEWVGGLNEQFF. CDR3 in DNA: TGTGCCAGCAGTGAATGGGTGGGAGGCCTAAATGAGCAGTTCTTC.

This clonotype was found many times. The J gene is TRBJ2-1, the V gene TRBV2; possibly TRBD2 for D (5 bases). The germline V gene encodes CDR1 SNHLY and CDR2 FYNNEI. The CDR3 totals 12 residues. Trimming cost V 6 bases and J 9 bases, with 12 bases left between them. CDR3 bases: TGTGCCAGCAGCTCTAGCTTCACTGAGCAGTTCTTC. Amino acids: CASSSSFTEQFF.

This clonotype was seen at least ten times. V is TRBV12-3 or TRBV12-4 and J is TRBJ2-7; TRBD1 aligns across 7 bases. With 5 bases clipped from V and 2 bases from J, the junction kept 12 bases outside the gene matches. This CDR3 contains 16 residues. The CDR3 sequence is CASSPGKGAGAYEQYF. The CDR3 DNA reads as TGTGCCAGCAGTCCCGGGAAGGGGGCTGGAGCCTACGAGCAGTACTTC.

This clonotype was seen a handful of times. This CDR3 is CASSSFTLWTSGDTDTQYF. CDR3 bases: TGTGCCAGCAGCTCCTTTACCCTCTGGACTAGCGGGGACACAGATACGCAGTATTTT. The chain carries TRBV7-6 and TRBJ2-3, with 12 nucleotides matching TRBD2. The CDR3 covers 19 residues. CDR1 SGHVS and CDR2 FNYEAQ come from the germline V gene. V lost 4 bases, J lost 2 bases, and 13 bases stayed unmatched.

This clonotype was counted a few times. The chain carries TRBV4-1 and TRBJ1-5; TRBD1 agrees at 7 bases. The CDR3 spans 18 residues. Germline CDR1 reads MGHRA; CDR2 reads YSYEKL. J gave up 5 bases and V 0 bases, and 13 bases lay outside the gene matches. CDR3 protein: CASSQDPPGTVGDQPQHF. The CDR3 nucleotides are TGCGCCAGCAGCCAAGATCCTCCAGGGACAGTAGGGGATCAGCCCCAGCATTTT.

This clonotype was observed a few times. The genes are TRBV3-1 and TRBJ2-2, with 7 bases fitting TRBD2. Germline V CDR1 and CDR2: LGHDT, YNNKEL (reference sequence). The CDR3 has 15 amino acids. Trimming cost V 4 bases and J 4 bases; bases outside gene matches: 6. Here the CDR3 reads CASSPSGRVTGELFF. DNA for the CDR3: TGTGCCAGCAGCCCCTCTGGGAGGGTCACCGGGGAGCTGTTTTTT.

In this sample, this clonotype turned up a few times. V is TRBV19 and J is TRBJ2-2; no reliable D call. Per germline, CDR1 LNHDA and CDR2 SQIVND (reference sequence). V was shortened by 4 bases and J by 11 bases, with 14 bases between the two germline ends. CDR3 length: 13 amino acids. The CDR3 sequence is CASSTSPPIELFF. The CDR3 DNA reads TGTGCCAGTAGTACAAGCCCCCCCATAGAGCTGTTTTTT.

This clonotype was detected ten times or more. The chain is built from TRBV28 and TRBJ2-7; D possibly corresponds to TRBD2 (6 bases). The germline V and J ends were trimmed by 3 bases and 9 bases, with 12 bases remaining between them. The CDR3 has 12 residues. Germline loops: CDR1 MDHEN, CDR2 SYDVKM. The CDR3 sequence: CASSLPGVVQYF. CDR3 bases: TGTGCCAGCAGTTTGCCGGGGGTAGTGCAGTACTTC.

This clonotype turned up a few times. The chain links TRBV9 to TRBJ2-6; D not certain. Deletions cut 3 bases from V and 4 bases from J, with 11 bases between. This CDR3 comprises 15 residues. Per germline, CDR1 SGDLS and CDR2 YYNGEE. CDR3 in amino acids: CASSASLPGANVLTF. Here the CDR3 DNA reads TGTGCCAGCAGCGCCTCCTTACCCGGGGCCAACGTCCTGACTTTC.

CDR3 bases: TGTGCCAGCAGCTCTCGCCGGACTGCAAACGCGCAAGAGACCCAGTACTTC. It specifies CASSSRRTANAQETQYF. V is TRBV7-2 and J is TRBJ2-5; a weak D match, TRBD2 (5 bases). V gave up 4 bases and J gave up 2 bases, with 20 bases separating them. CDR3 size: 17 residues. CDR1 SGHTA and CDR2 FQGNSA come from the germline V gene.

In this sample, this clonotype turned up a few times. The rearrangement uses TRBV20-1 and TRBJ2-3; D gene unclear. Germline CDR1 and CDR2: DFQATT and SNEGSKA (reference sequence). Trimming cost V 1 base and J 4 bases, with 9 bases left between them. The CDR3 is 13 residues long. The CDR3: CSARVALPDTQYF. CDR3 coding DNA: TGCAGTGCTAGAGTTGCCCTCCCAGATACGCAGTATTTT.

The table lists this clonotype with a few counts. CDR3 amino acids: CASSQFGGSGEKLFF. The CDR3 DNA is TGCGCCAGCAGCCAATTCGGGGGTTCGGGAGAAAAACTGTTTTTT. The gene calls are TRBV4-1 and TRBJ1-4; D may be TRBD1 (5 bases). V was cut by 2 bases and J by 8 bases, with 15 bases left in between. The CDR3 is made up of 15 amino acids. The germline CDR1 and CDR2 sequences are MGHRA and YSYEKL.

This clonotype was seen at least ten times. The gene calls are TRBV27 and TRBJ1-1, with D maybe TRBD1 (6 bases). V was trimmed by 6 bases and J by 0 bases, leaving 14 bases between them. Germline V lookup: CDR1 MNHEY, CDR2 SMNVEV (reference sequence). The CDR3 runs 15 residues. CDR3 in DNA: TGTGCCAGCAGCTCCGGACAGACAATGAACACTGAAGCTTTCTTT. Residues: CASSSGQTMNTEAFF.

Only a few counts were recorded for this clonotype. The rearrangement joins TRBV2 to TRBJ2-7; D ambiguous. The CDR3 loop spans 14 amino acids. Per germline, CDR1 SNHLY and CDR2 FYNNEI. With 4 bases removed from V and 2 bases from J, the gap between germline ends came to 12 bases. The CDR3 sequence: CASSVGKATYEQYF. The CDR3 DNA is TGTGCCAGCAGTGTTGGGAAGGCTACCTACGAGCAGTACTTC.

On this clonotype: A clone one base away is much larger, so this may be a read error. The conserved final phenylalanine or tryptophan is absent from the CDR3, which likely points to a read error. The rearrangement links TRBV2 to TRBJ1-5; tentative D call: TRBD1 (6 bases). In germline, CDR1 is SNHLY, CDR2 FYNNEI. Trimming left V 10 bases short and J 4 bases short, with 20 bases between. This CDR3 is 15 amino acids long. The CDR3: CATRGDRASNQPQHY. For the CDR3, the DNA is TGTGCCACCAGGGGAGACAGAGCTTCTAATCAGCCCCAGCATTAT.

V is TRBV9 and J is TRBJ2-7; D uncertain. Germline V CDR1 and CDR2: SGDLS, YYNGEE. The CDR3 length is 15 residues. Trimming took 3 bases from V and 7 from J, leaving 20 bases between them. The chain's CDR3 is CASSAGPGPPGEQYF. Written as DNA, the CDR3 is TGTGCCAGCAGCGCAGGCCCGGGCCCCCCCGGGGAGCAGTACTTC.

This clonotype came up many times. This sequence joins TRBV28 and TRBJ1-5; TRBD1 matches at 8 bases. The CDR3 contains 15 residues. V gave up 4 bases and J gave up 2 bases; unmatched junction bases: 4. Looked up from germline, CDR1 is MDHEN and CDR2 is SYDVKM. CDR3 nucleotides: TGTGCCAGCAGTTCGGACAGGGAAGGCAATCAGCCCCAGCATTTT. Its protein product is CASSSDREGNQPQHF.

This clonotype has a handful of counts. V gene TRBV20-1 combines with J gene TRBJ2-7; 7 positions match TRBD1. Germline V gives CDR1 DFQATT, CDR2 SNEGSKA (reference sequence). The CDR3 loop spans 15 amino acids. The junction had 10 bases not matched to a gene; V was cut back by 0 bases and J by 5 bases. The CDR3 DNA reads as TGCAGTGCTAGAGAGTCGACAGGGAGAAAAGACGAGCAGTACTTC. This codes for CSARESTGRKDEQYF.

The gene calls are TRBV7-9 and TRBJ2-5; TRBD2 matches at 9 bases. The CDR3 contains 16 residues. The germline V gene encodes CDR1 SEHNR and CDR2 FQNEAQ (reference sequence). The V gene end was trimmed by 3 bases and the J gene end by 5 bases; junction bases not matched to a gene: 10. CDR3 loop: CASSFRVAGEGETQYF. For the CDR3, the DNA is TGTGCCAGCAGCTTCAGGGTAGCGGGAGAGGGTGAGACCCAGTACTTC.

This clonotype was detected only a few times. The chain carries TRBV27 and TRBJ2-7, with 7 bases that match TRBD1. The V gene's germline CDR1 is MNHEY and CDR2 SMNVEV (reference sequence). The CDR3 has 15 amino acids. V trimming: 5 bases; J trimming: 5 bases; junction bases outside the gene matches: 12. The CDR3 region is CASSPNTGVTNEQYF. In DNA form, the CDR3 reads TGTGCCAGCAGTCCTAATACAGGGGTTACTAACGAGCAGTACTTC.

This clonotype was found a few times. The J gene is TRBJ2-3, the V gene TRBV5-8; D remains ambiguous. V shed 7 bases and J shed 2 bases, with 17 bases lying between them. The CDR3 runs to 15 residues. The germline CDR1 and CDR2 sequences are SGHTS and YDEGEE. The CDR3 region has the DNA TGTGCCAGCGCCCCCCGGGTGGGCTTCACAGATACGCAGTATTTT. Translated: CASAPRVGFTDTQYF.

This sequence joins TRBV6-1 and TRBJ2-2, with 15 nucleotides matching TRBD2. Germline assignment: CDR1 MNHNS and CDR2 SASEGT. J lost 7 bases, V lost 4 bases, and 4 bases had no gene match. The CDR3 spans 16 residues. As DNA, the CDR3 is TGTGCCAGCAGTGGACCGGGACTAGCGGGAGGCGGGGAGCTGTTTTTT. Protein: CASSGPGLAGGGELFF.